This TCR beta chain is drawn from a study of shared clonotypes between healthy human individuals. Study findings and constraints: Since donors were few, the genetic and exposure-history diversity represented was limited. About 5% was the fraction of naive CD4 clonotypes found shared across several donors. Naive subsets generally exceeded memory subsets in estimated richness.

This CDR3 has 15 residues. Germline values: CDR1 SGHNT, CDR2 YYREEE (reference sequence). V was trimmed by 0 bases and J by 1 base, leaving 10 bases between them. For each subset, genomic DNA was distributed in equal portions over several immunoSEQ plates. Sequenced by immunoSEQ multiplex PCR; TCRdb stores in-frame clones only, minus some. This sample has a few million clones, with about 92% found just once. This clone was seen a handful of times. Its antigen is not known. The specimen was naive CD4+ T cells from PBMCs. The subset was: CD45RA+ positively selected. The TCR was taken from a man aged 18-30 years in good health. Some clones in this sample may be carry-over from other donors' samples. The chain combines TRBV5-4 with TRBJ1-1; D is possibly TRBD1 (5 bases). The CDR3 bases are TGTGCCAGCAGCTTGGGTAGACAGCGGAACACTGAAGCTTTCTTT. Its translation: CASSLGRQRNTEAFF.